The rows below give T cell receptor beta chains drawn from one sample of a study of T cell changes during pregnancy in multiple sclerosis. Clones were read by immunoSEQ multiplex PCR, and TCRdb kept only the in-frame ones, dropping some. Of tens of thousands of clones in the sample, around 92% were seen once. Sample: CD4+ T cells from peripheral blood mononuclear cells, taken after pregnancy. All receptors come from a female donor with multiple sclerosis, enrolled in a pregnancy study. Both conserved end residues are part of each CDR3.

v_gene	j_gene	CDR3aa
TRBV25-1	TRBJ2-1	CASRGLIVYEQFF
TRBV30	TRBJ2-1	CAWRASGRGSYNEQFF
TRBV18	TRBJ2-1	CASSPPGTAMGEQFF
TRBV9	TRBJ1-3	CASSSGGNSGNTIYF
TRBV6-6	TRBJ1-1	CASSSATGNTEAFF
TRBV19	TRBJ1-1	CASLAPPNTGRVTEAFF
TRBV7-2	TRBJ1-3	CASGPGVAGNTIYF
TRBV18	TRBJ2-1	CASSPGLAGSNEQFF
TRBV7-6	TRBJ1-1	CASTRGHANTEAFF
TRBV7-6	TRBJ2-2	CASSLGGQGAGELFF
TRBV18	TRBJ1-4	CASSLGQLRIEKLFF
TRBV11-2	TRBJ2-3	CASSPQLAGAVGNTQYF
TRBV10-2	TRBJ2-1	CASSELGAPVGEQFF
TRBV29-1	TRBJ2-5	CSAHTGVPLTQYF
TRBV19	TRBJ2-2	CASTPDYPTGELFF
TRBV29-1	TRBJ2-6	CSVGGGGGANVLTF
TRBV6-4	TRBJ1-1	CASSDRDRNTEAFF
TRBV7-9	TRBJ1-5	CASSLAGTPNQPQHF
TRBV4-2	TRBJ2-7	CASSPPDRASSEQYF
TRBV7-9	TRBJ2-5	CASSFSPETQYF
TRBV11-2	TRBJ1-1	CASSLVPQGATEAFF
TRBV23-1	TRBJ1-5	CASSQTEHSNQPQHF
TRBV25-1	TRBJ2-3	CASSPIETDTQYF
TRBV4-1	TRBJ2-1	CASSHTSGRQDNEQFF
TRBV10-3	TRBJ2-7	CAISESSPYEQYF
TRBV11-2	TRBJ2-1	CASSVYNEQFF
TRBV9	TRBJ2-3	CASSGRLADLTDTQYF
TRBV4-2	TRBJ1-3	CASSQETGAGNTIYF
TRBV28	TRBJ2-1	CASGTGGHNEQFF
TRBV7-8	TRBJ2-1	CASSPQGLAGRGFF
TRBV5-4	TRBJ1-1	CASSPGGRGQTLNTEAFF
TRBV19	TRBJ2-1	CASSEQGFSPYNEQFF
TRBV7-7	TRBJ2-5	CASSFGLRGQETQYF
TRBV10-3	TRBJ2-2	CAISEGPLGAAGELFF
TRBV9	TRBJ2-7	CASSPGLAETYEQYF
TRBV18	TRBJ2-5	CASSPSGVDLQGTQYF
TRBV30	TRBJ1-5	CAWNLQGGNQPQHF
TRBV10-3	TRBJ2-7	CAISEGGAEQYF
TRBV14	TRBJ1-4	CASSQTGTGWRELFF
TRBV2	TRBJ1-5	CASTPNDRRSQPQHF
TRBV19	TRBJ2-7	CASSSPVEGAYEQYF
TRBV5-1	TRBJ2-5	CASSLIAGGPETQYF
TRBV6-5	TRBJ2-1	CASSYRTSGPYNEQFF
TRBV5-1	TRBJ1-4	CASTQTNMNEKLFF
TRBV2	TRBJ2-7	CASSEALLLANSYEQYF
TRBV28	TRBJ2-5	CASSSYQTGGGVIKTQYF
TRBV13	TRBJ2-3	CASSFALASGFVPTHGADTQYF
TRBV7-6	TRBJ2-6	CASSLVSGSGANVLTF
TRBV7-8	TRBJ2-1	CASSLAGWDRGIYNEQFF
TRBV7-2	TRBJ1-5	CASSPASTGSNQPQHF
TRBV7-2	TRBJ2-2	CASSPWTGAGELFF
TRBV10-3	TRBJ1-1	CAISDPGQGAKTEAFF
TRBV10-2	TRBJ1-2	CASSDEGSGANYGYTF
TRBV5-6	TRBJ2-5	CASSLSSGIREETQYF
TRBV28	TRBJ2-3	CASRTDRGFTDTQYF
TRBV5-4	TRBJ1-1	CASSGGQLKNTEAFF
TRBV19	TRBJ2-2	CASRPWGAMYTGELFF
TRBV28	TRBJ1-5	CASSPGQGIAGNQPQHF
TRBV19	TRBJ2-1	CASSSSGTSSYNEQFF